Shown below are 19 T cell receptor beta chains from a single sample sequenced in a study of T cell responses to AZD1222 COVID-19 vaccine. The repertoire was sequenced with immunoSEQ multiplex PCR; TCRdb's copy has only in-frame clones and lacks some. In total, the table holds around 150,000 clones. Sequenced sample: peripheral blood. These receptors originate from an adult in good health.

This chain joins TRBV7-2 and TRBJ1-2, with TRBD1 matching over 7 bases. The germline V gene has CDR1 SGHTA and CDR2 FQGNSA. This CDR3 is built from 12 residues. Trimming cost V 4 bases and J 8 bases; bases outside gene matches: 4. In nucleotides, the CDR3 is TGTGCCAGCAGCTCGGGACAGCAGGGCTACACCTTC. As protein: CASSSGQQGYTF.

The chain employs TRBV12-5 and TRBJ1-3; 7 bases match TRBD1. The germline CDR1 and CDR2 sequences are LGHNT and FRNRAP. Unmatched junction bases numbered 3, after V lost 1 base and J lost 3 bases. CDR3 size: 15 residues. CDR3 in amino acids: CASGLGQGDGNTIYF. The CDR3 region has the DNA TGTGCTAGTGGTTTGGGACAGGGCGATGGAAACACCATATATTTT.

The chain combines TRBV6-5 with TRBJ2-1; 11 bases match TRBD2. Germline trimming cut 6 bases from V and 4 bases from J; bases unmatched to any gene: 5. The CDR3 length is 15 residues. Germline CDR1 is MNHEY and CDR2 is SVGAGI. CDR3 amino acids: CASSPGTSGYNEQFF. The CDR3 nucleotides read TGTGCCAGCAGCCCAGGGACTAGCGGTTACAATGAGCAGTTCTTC.

V usage is TRBV7-9 and J usage is TRBJ2-3; D gene unclear. The CDR3 is 14 amino acids. Trimming cost V 6 bases and J 2 bases, with 12 bases left between them. Germline assignment: CDR1 SEHNR and CDR2 FQNEAQ (reference sequence). The DNA of the CDR3 is TGTGCCAGCAGTCCTGGGTTCGACACAGATACGCAGTATTTT. Residues: CASSPGFDTDTQYF.

The chain employs TRBV6-2 or TRBV6-3 and TRBJ2-5; TRBD2 matches at 9 bases. Trimming removed 6 bases from V and 4 bases from J; junction bases left unmatched: 9. This CDR3 has 15 residues. CDR1 and CDR2 (germline): MNHEY, SVGEGT. CDR3 sequence (DNA): TGTGCCAGCAGCCAGGCGGCGGGGGGGTTAGAGACCCAGTACTTC. Encoded protein: CASSQAAGGLETQYF.

V is TRBV4-1 and J is TRBJ2-2; 8 bases line up with TRBD1. The germline V gene encodes CDR1 MGHRA and CDR2 YSYEKL. The CDR3 loop spans 18 amino acids. V dropped 0 bases and J dropped 4; count of bases not matched to a gene: 10. CDR3 DNA: TGCGCCAGCAGCCAAGATCGGGCAGGGGGCCGTTTCACCGGGGAGCTGTTTTTT. Translating it yields CASSQDRAGGRFTGELFF.

The chain is built from TRBV30 and TRBJ1-5; a possible D gene is TRBD1 (5 bases). The CDR3 has 13 residues. V lost 4 bases, J lost 3 bases, and 10 bases lay in between. CDR1 and CDR2 from the germline V gene are GTSNPN and SVGIG (reference sequence). The DNA for the CDR3 is TGTGCCTGGACCCCAGGGTTCAATCAGCCCCAGCATTTT. It codes for CAWTPGFNQPQHF.

The gene calls are TRBV6-5 and TRBJ2-2; possibly TRBD1 or TRBD2 for D (5 bases each). The V and J ends lost 7 bases and 4 bases respectively, with 13 bases between them. CDR1 and CDR2 from the germline V gene are MNHEY and SVGAGI. The length of the CDR3 is 14 residues. The CDR3 nucleotides are TGTGCCAGCAACTCCCGGGGCGGCACCGGGGAGCTGTTTTTT. Amino acids: CASNSRGGTGELFF.

The chain uses TRBV4-1 and TRBJ1-1; tentative D call: TRBD1 (5 bases). From germline, CDR1 is MGHRA and CDR2 YSYEKL. The CDR3 spans 14 residues. V dropped 2 bases and J dropped 7 bases, with 14 bases sitting between them. CDR3 residues: CASSQTFQGNEAFF. Written as DNA, the CDR3 is TGCGCCAGCAGCCAAACCTTTCAGGGTAATGAAGCTTTCTTT.

This chain connects TRBV28 to TRBJ1-5; tentatively, D is TRBD1 (5 bases). The germline V and J ends were trimmed by 2 bases and 9 bases, with 14 bases remaining between them. Per the germline V gene, CDR1 is MDHEN and CDR2 is SYDVKM. CDR3 length: 14 residues. CDR3 sequence reads: CASSLRGGQRPQHF. Written as DNA, the CDR3 is TGTGCCAGCAGTTTAAGGGGCGGGCAACGGCCCCAGCATTTT.

This chain uses TRBV11-3 with TRBJ2-1; the match to TRBD1 covers 8 bases. The junction had 12 bases not matched to a gene; V was cut back by 6 bases and J by 5 bases. The germline CDR1 and CDR2 sequences are SGHNT and YENEEA. This CDR3 comprises 16 residues. The CDR3 DNA reads as TGTGCCAGCAGTCCTTCCCGGCAGGGGGCGAACAATGAGCAGTTCTTC. It is translated as CASSPSRQGANNEQFF.

The gene calls are TRBV18 and TRBJ2-1; D might be TRBD2 (6 bases). Germline assignment: CDR1 KGHSH and CDR2 LQKENI. The CDR3 is 13 residues long. V was trimmed by 6 bases and J by 10 bases, leaving 16 bases between them. Written as DNA, the CDR3 is TGTGCCAGCTCCCCCGCGGGGCCCGGGGAGCAGTTCTTC. Translation gives CASSPAGPGEQFF.

This chain links TRBV15 with TRBJ2-7, with D unclear. The V gene lost 0 bases and the J gene lost 2 bases, with 5 bases spanning the gap. CDR1 LNHNV and CDR2 YYDKDF come from the germline V gene (reference sequence). CDR3 length equals 13 residues. This CDR3 is CATSRDRPYEQYF. CDR3 nucleotide sequence: TGTGCCACCAGCAGAGACAGGCCCTACGAGCAGTACTTC.

V and J are TRBV3-1 (or the pseudogene TRBV3-2) and TRBJ2-4; D may correspond to TRBD1 or TRBD2 (5 bases each). This CDR3 is 16 amino acids long. V was pared by 0 bases and J by 1 base, with 10 bases between. Germline V CDR1 and CDR2: LGHDT, YNNKEL (reference sequence). The CDR3 loop is CASSQDGGRAKNIQYF. CDR3 nucleotide sequence: TGTGCCAGCAGCCAAGATGGGGGACGGGCCAAAAACATTCAGTACTTC.

The chain employs TRBV7-2 and TRBJ1-3, with D perhaps TRBD1 (6 bases). Germline assignment: CDR1 SGHTA and CDR2 FQGNSA. CDR3 length: 14 amino acids. V was pared by 5 bases and J by 0 bases, with 8 bases between. The CDR3 nucleotides read TGTGCCAGCAGCATACAGGGCTCTGGAAACACCATATATTTT. It translates to CASSIQGSGNTIYF.

This chain uses TRBV6-1 with TRBJ2-7; TRBD1 aligns across 11 bases. The V segment lost 0 bases and the J segment 3 bases; nucleotides outside the gene matches: 4. CDR1 is MNHNS, CDR2 SASEGT, per germline. CDR3 size: 16 residues. The DNA of the CDR3 is TGTGCCAGCAGTGAAGCCCCCGGGACAGGGGGCTACGAGCAGTACTTC. It specifies CASSEAPGTGGYEQYF.

V usage is TRBV11-3 and J usage is TRBJ1-1; D uncertain. The CDR3 contains 14 residues. Trimming took off 1 base at V and 7 bases at J, with 13 bases between the two ends. Germline V CDR1 and CDR2: SGHNT, YENEEA. For the CDR3, the DNA is TGTGCCAGCAGCTTAGGGCGGGCTACAGTTGAAGCTTTCTTT. Translation: CASSLGRATVEAFF.

The genes are TRBV3-1 (or the pseudogene TRBV3-2) and TRBJ2-1, with 13 positions matching TRBD2. Germline V gene sequence: CDR1 LGHDT, CDR2 YNNKEL (reference sequence). V was clipped by 2 bases and J by 10 bases; unmatched bases: 8. The length of the CDR3 is 16 residues. The CDR3 region has the DNA TGTGCCAGCAGCCAATTTGGGACTAGCGGGGCCGGAGAGCAGTTCTTC. It translates to CASSQFGTSGAGEQFF.

This chain joins TRBV9 and TRBJ2-3, with D tentatively TRBD1 or TRBD2 (5 bases each). This CDR3 is built from 14 residues. The V end was cut by 4 bases, the J end by 2 bases, with 11 bases between. Germline V gives CDR1 SGDLS, CDR2 YYNGEE. The chain's CDR3 is CASSLLGDTDTQYF. Here the CDR3 DNA reads TGTGCCAGCAGCCTCCTGGGGGACACAGATACGCAGTATTTT.